The clone carrying this T cell receptor beta chain occurred a few times. Its antigen is undetermined. TCRdb fed the 5' RACE reads into MiXCR, producing one record per CDR3 protein. The sample has under 1 million distinct CDR3 sequences, 12% seen once; the top ten hold around 1.6%. These data originate in a study of identical twins. The CDR3 spans 14 residues. V lost 1 base, J lost 9 bases, and 13 bases lay in between. The V gene's germline CDR1 is SGHTA and CDR2 FQGNSA. Study observations and caveats: With abundant cord blood beta clonotypes, insertions were fewer; memory repertoires showed no such pattern.

These same records also appear under a second study, on yellow fever vaccine responses in identical twins.

Specimen: PBMCs. The sequence was collected from a woman between 18 and 30 years old in good health. This chain uses TRBV7-2 with TRBJ2-1; no definite D call. The CDR3 nucleotides read TGTGCCAGCAGCTTAGTTCGCGGCCTTAGTGAGCAGTTCTTC. This translates into CASSLVRGLSEQFF.